A selection of T cell receptor beta chains follows, all from one sample in a study of immune evolution from preneoplasia to lung adenocarcinoma. Using immunoSEQ multiplex PCR, the repertoire was profiled, and TCRdb retains in-frame clones only, with some absent. The table has 5,000 to 6,000 clones, about 80% seen once. The specimen sequenced was FFPE minimally invasive lung adenocarcinoma tissue. The receptors were gathered from a person aged 60-80 years with lung adenocarcinoma. CDR3s include the opening cysteine and the closing phenylalanine or tryptophan. D genes are given only for firm matches. Size is stated for part of the rows, as once, few or many counts, or as a class when the clone is expanded.

J gene,V gene,clone size,D gene,CDR3 length,CDR3 protein,CDR3 DNA
TRBJ1-1,TRBV5-4,-,-,15,CASSLEGRVGAEAFF,TGTGCCAGCAGCTTGGAGGGCAGGGTTGGTGCTGAAGCTTTCTTT
TRBJ2-7,TRBV11-1,-,-,14,CASSLSDTGYEQYF,TGTGCCAGCAGCTTGTCAGATACAGGCTACGAGCAGTACTTC
TRBJ1-1,TRBV7-9,once,-,14,CASSVGSVGAEAFF,TGTGCCAGCAGCGTCGGGTCGGTAGGAGCTGAAGCTTTCTTT
TRBJ1-1,TRBV30,-,-,14,CAWTPGLQNTEAFF,TGTGCCTGGACCCCGGGACTTCAGAACACTGAAGCTTTCTTT
TRBJ2-7,TRBV7-9,-,TRBD1,15,CASSARDSSSYEQYF,TGTGCCAGCAGCGCCCGGGACAGCTCCTCCTACGAGCAGTACTTC
TRBJ2-7,TRBV2,-,TRBD2,15,CASSEPRGGSYEQYF,TGTGCCAGCAGTGAGCCCCGGGGCGGGAGCTACGAGCAGTACTTC
TRBJ2-3,TRBV10-1,-,-,14,CASSGTTGTDTQYF,TGCGCCAGCAGCGGCACTACCGGCACAGATACGCAGTATTTT
TRBJ1-1,TRBV14,few,-,14,CASSQEQGNTEAFF,TGTGCCAGCAGCCAAGAACAGGGGAACACTGAAGCTTTCTTT
TRBJ2-4,TRBV28,-,TRBD2,15,CASRAAGVDKNIQYF,TGTGCCAGCAGAGCGGCGGGAGTAGACAAAAACATTCAGTACTTC
TRBJ1-4,TRBV4-2,once,TRBD1,15,CASSQVRQGNEKLFF,TGTGCCAGCAGCCAAGTGAGACAGGGAAATGAAAAACTGTTTTTT
TRBJ1-2,TRBV7-2,-,TRBD1,12,CASSDRGLGYTF,TGTGCCAGCAGCGACAGGGGGCTTGGCTACACCTTC
TRBJ2-1,TRBV11-3,-,TRBD1,16,CASSLDGTGAGGEQFF,TGTGCCAGCAGCTTAGACGGGACAGGGGCGGGGGGTGAGCAGTTCTTC
TRBJ1-4,TRBV28,hyperexpanded,-,14,CASTPGSRNEKLFF,TGTGCCAGCACCCCCGGTTCCCGTAATGAAAAACTGTTTTTT
TRBJ1-2,TRBV30,-,-,12,CAWSRGNEGYTF,TGTGCCTGGAGTAGGGGAAATGAAGGCTACACCTTC
TRBJ2-3,TRBV6-5,-,TRBD2,14,CASRGRGSSDTQYF,TGTGCCAGCAGAGGACGCGGGAGTTCAGATACGCAGTATTTT
TRBJ2-1,TRBV4-2,-,-,15,CASSHGGAQVNEQFF,TGTGCCAGCAGCCATGGGGGGGCGCAGGTAAATGAGCAGTTCTTC
TRBJ2-1,TRBV5-1,-,TRBD1,15,CASSAWDRGSNEQFF,TGCGCCAGCAGCGCATGGGACAGGGGCTCCAATGAGCAGTTCTTC
TRBJ2-5,TRBV5-4,-,-,15,CASSPLSRIQETQYF,TGTGCCAGCAGCCCCCTTAGCAGAATCCAAGAGACCCAGTACTTC
TRBJ2-7,TRBV2,-,TRBD2,15,CASRTRLAGGYEQYF,TGTGCCAGCAGGACCAGACTAGCGGGAGGATACGAGCAGTACTTC
TRBJ1-3,TRBV5-1,few,-,14,CASSSSLSGNTIYF,TGCGCCAGCAGCTCGAGCCTGAGTGGAAACACCATATATTTT
TRBJ2-3,TRBV9,-,-,14,CASSVEEGTDTQYF,TGTGCCAGCAGCGTAGAAGAAGGAACAGATACGCAGTATTTT
TRBJ1-4,TRBV9,-,-,14,CASSVEPTNEKLFF,TGTGCCAGCAGCGTAGAACCAACTAATGAAAAACTGTTTTTT
TRBJ1-2,TRBV10-3,-,-,11,CAISESYGYTF,TGTGCCATCAGTGAGTCCTATGGCTACACCTTC
TRBJ1-2,TRBV29-1,-,-,13,CSAGKQGVYGYTF,TGCAGCGCCGGAAAACAGGGTGTATATGGCTACACCTTC
TRBJ2-2,TRBV2,-,TRBD2,14,CASSTGGNTGELFF,TGTGCCAGCAGTACGGGAGGGAACACCGGGGAGCTGTTTTTT
TRBJ2-1,TRBV7-2,few,-,16,CASSLVGVVGYNEQFF,TGTGCCAGCAGCTTAGTCGGGGTGGTAGGATACAATGAGCAGTTCTTC
TRBJ1-5,TRBV7-3,once,-,15,CASSFGPRDHQPQHF,TGTGCCAGCAGCTTCGGGCCCAGGGACCATCAGCCCCAGCATTTT
TRBJ2-3,TRBV5-4,few,TRBD2,13,CASSIAGEDTQYF,TGTGCCAGCAGTATAGCGGGAGAAGATACGCAGTATTTT
TRBJ2-7,TRBV5-4,-,TRBD1,16,CASSSGTGDSSYEQYF,TGTGCCAGCAGCTCCGGGACAGGGGACAGCTCCTACGAGCAGTACTTC
TRBJ1-2,TRBV30,once,-,15,CAWRPANVEGYGYTF,TGTGCCTGGAGGCCGGCAAACGTAGAAGGCTATGGCTACACCTTC
TRBJ2-5,TRBV2,-,-,12,CASKRSQETQYF,TGTGCCAGCAAGCGAAGCCAAGAGACCCAGTACTTC
TRBJ1-5,TRBV18,-,-,16,CTSSPVGAGGNQPQHF,TGTACCAGCTCACCAGTGGGGGCGGGGGGCAATCAGCCCCAGCATTTT
TRBJ2-7,TRBV21-1,-,-,12,CASSNCSYVQYF,TGTGCCAGCAGCAATTGCAGTTACGTGCAGTACTTC